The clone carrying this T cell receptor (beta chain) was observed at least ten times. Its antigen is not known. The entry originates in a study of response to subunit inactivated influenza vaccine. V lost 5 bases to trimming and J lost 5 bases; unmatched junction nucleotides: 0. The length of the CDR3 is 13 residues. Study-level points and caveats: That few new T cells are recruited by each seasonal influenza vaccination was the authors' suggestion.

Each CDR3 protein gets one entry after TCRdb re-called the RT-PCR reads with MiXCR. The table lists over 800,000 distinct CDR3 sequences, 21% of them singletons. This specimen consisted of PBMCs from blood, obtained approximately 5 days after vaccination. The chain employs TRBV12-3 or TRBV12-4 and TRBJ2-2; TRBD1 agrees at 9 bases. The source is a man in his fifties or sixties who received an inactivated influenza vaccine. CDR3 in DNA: TGTGCCAGCAGTGGACAGGGGACCGGGGAGCTGTTTTTT. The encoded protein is CASSGQGTGELFF.